Included here is one T cell receptor beta chain sequence, with context. J lost 13 bases, V lost 4 bases, and 7 bases had no gene match. Per germline, CDR1 ENHRY and CDR2 SYGVKD. This CDR3 has 14 residues. The data were obtained in a study of blood T cell repertoires in COVID-19. Study background: COVID-19 samples, acute and convalescent, were from the United States, Italy and Spain. In each case, the material was cDNA or gDNA derived from T cells, B-cell-depleted T cells, or PBMCs.

The repertoire was sequenced with immunoSEQ multiplex PCR; TCRdb's copy has only in-frame clones and lacks some. The sample lists about 83,000 clones, around 80% seen once, with 15% to 19% in the top ten. The chain carries TRBV10-3 and TRBJ1-6, with 10 bases that match TRBD1. Sample: peripheral blood. The sequence was collected from a woman older than 75 with acute or convalescent COVID-19. For the CDR3, the DNA is TGTGCCATCAGTGGGGACAGGGGAATGGAGCCCCTCCACTTT. It is translated as CAISGDRGMEPLHF.